This paragraph covers one T cell receptor beta chain sequence. Its antigen is not identified. The repertoire was sequenced with immunoSEQ multiplex PCR; TCRdb's copy has only in-frame clones and lacks some. Among roughly 2.6 million clones, approximately 90% were seen once, and the ten largest hold more than 0.12%. The CDR3 loop spans 15 amino acids. Losses at the gene ends were 4 bases for V and 6 bases for J; bases not matched to a gene: 7. Germline V lookup: CDR1 MDHEN, CDR2 SYDVKM. This entry belongs to a study of shared clonotypes between healthy human individuals. Study results and caveats: Having only a few donors restricted how much genetic and exposure-history diversity was captured.

This TCR came from a young man in good health. The sample was naive CD4+ T cells sorted from blood. Subset described: CD45RA+ positively selected. This rearrangement joins TRBV28 to TRBJ1-5; 9 nucleotides match TRBD1. CDR3 residues: CASSSTGGLSQPQHF. CDR3 nucleotides: TGTGCCAGCAGTTCGACAGGGGGACTCAGTCAGCCCCAGCATTTT. The full variable domain, with the rest looked up from reference TRBV28 and TRBJ1-5, is DVKVTQSSRYLVKRTGEKVFLECVQDMDHENMFWYRQDPGLGLRLIYFSYDVKMKEKGDIPEGYSVSREKKERFSLILESASTNQTSMYLCASSSTGGLSQPQHFGDGTRLSIL.